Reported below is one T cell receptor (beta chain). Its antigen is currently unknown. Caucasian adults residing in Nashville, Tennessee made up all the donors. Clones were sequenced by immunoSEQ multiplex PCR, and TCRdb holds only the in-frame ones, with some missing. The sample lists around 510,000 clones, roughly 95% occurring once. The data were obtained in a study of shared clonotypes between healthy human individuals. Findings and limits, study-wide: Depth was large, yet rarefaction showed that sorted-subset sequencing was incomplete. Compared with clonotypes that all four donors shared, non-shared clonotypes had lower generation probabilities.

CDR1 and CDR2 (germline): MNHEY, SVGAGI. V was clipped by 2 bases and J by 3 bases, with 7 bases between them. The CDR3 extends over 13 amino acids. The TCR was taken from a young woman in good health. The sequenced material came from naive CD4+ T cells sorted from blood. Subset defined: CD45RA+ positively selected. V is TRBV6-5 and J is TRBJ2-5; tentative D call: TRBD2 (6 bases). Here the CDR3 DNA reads TGTGCCAGCAGTTACCGGGGGAAAGAGACCCAGTACTTC. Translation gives CASSYRGKETQYF.